This T cell receptor beta chain was sequenced in a study of cytomegalovirus exposure and HLA in healthy donors. Findings and caveats of the study: Several top significant clusters appeared, in a later analysis, to be linked to common viral pathogens.

The PCR had 60 Vbeta and 13 Jbeta primers. TCRdb's table, derived via immunoSEQ multiplex PCR, lists solely in-frame clones and lacks some. There are over 110,000 clones in the sample; roughly 77% occur only once, and approximately 2.8% lies in the top ten. As for this clone: Its antigen is unidentified.

The CDR3 is made up of 14 amino acids. Germline CDR1 SGHTA, CDR2 FQGNSA. Trimming left V 5 bases short and J 4 bases short, with 14 bases between. This rearrangement joins TRBV7-2 to TRBJ1-1; D is unclear. This clonotype was sampled from a female donor in good health and CMV-seronegative. Sample: PBMCs. In DNA form, the CDR3 reads TGTGCCAGCAGCACAATACCCCGGGGCACTGAAGCTTTCTTT. Amino acid sequence: CASSTIPRGTEAFF.